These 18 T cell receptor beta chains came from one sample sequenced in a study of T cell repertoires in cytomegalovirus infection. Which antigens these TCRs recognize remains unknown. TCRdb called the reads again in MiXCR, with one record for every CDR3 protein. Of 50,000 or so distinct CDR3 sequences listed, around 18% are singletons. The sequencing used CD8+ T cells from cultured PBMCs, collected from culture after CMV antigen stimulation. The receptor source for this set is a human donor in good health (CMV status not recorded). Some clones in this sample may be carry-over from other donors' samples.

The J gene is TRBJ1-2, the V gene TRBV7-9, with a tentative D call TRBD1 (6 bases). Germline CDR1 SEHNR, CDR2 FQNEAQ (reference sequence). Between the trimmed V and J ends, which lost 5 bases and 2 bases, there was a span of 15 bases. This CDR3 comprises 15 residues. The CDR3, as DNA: TGTGCCAGCAGCACGCCGGGACACACCAACTATGGCTACACCTTC. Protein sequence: CASSTPGHTNYGYTF.

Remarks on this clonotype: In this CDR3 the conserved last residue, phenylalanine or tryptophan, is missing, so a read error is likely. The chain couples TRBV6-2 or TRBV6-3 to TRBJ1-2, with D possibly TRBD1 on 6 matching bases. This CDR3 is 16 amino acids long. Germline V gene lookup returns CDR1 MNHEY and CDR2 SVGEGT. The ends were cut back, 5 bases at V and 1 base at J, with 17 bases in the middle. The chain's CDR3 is CASSLNRAPSNYGYTL. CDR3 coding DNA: TGTGCCAGCAGTCTCAACAGGGCACCAAGTAACTATGGCTACACCTTA.

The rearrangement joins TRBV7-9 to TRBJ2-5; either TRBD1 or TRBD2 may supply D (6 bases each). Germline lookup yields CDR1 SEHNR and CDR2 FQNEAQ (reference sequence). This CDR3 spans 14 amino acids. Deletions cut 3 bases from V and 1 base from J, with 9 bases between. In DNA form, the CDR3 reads TGTGCCAGCAGCTTGGGGGGCCCCCAAGAGACCCAGTACTTC. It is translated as CASSLGGPQETQYF. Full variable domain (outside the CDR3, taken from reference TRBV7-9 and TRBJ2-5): DTGVSQNPRHKITKRGQNVTFRCDPISEHNRLYWYRQTLGQGPEFLTYFQNEAQLEKSRLLSDRFSAERPKGSFSTLEIQRTEQGDSAMYLCASSLGGPQETQYFGPGTRLLVL.

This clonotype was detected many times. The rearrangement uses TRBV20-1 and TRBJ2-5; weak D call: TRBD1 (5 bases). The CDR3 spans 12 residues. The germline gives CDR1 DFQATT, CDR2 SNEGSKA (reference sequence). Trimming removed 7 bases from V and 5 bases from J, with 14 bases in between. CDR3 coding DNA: TGCAGTGGGTGGCCAGGGCGGGAGACCCAGTACTTC. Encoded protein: CSGWPGRETQYF.

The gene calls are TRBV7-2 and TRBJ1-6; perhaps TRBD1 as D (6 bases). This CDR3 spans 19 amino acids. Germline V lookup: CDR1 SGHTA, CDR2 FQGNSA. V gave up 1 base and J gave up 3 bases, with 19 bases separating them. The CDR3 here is CASSLGGNREQHYNSPLHF. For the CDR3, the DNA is TGTGCCAGCAGCTTAGGGGGTAACAGGGAACAACACTATAATTCACCCCTCCACTTT.

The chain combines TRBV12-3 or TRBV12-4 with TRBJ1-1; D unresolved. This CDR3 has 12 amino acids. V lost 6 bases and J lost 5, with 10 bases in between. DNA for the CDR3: TGTGCCAGCAGACTCTACCGAACTGAAGCTTTCTTT. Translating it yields CASRLYRTEAFF.

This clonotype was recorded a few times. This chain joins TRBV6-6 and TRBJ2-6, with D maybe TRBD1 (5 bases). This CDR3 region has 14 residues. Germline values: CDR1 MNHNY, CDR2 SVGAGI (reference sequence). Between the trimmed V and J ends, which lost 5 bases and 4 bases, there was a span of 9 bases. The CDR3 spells CASSAQGGANVLTF. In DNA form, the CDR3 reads TGTGCCAGCAGTGCGCAGGGAGGGGCCAACGTCCTGACTTTC.

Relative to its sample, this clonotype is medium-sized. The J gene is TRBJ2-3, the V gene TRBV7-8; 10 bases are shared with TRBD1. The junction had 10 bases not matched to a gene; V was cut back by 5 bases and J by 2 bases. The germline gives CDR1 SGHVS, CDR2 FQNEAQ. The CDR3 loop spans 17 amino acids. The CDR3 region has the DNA TGTGCCAGCAGCATATCTGGGACAGGGGAATACACAGATACGCAGTATTTT. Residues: CASSISGTGEYTDTQYF.

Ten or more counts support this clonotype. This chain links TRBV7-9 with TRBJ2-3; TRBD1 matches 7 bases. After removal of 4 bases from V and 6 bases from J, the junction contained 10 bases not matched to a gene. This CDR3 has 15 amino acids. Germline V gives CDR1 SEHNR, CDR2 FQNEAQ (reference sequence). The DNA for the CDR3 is TGTGCCAGCAGCTCCCGCGGACAGGCACCGGATACGCAGTATTTT. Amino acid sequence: CASSSRGQAPDTQYF.

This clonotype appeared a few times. The CDR3 coding sequence is TGCAGTGCTACCGTAAAAGGACGGACGAACACCGGGGAGCTGTTTTTT. Translation gives CSATVKGRTNTGELFF. The genes are TRBV20-1 and TRBJ2-2; D unclear. The CDR3 covers 16 residues. CDR1 and CDR2 from the germline V gene are DFQATT and SNEGSKA (reference sequence). V lost 4 bases, J lost 0 bases, and 15 bases lay in between.

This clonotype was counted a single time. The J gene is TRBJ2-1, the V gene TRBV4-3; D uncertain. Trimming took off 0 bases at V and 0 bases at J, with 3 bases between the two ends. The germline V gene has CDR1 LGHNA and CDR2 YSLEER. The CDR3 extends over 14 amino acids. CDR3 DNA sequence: TGCGCCAGCAGCCAAGATACCTCCTACAATGAGCAGTTCTTC. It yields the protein CASSQDTSYNEQFF.

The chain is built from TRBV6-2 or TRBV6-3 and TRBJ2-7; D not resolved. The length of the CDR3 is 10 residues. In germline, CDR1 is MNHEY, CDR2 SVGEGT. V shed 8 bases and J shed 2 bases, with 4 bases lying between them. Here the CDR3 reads CASGTYEQYF. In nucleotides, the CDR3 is TGTGCCAGCGGAACCTACGAGCAGTACTTC.

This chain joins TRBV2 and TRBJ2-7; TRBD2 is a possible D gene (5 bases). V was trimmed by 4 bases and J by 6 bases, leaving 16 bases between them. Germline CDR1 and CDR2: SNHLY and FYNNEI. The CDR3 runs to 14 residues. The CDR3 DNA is TGTGCCAGCAGTGGGGGAGAGGGAGTGAGCGAGCAGTACTTC. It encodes CASSGGEGVSEQYF.

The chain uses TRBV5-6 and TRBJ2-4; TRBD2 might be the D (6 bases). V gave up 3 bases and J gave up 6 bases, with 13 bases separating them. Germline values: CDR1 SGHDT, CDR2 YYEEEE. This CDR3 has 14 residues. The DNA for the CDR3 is TGTGCCAGCAGCTCCTCGGGAGTTAGAAACATTCAGTACTTC. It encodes CASSSSGVRNIQYF.

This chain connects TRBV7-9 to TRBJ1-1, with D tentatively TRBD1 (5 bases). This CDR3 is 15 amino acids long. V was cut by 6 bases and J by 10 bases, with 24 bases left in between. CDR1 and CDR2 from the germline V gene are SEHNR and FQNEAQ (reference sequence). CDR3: CASSPGPGVGSAAFF. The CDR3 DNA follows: TGTGCCAGCAGTCCGGGCCCGGGGGTCGGTTCGGCAGCTTTCTTT.

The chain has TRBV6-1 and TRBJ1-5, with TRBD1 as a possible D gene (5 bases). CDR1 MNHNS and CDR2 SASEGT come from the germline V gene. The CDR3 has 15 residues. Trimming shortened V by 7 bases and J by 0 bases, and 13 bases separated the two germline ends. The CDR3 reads CASIKGVYSNQPQHF. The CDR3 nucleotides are TGTGCCAGCATTAAAGGGGTTTATAGCAATCAGCCCCAGCATTTT.

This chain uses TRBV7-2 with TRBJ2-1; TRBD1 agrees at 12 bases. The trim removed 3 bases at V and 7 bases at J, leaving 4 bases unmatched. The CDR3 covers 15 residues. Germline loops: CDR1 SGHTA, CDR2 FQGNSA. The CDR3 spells CASSFRDRGLNEQFF. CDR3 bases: TGTGCCAGCAGCTTCCGGGACAGGGGGCTAAATGAGCAGTTCTTC.

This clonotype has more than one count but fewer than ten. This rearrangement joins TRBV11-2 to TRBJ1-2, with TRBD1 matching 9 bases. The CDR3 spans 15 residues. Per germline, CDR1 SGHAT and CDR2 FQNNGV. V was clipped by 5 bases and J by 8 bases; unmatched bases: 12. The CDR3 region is CASSQTVGQGEGYTF. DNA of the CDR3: TGTGCCAGCAGCCAAACAGTGGGACAGGGAGAAGGCTACACCTTC.